The T cell receptor (beta chain) described here comes from a study of technical replicates of blood from several donors. V was cut by 7 bases and J by 3 bases, with 5 bases left in between. Germline values: CDR1 SGHTS, CDR2 YDEGEE. This CDR3 has 10 residues. Profiling relied on immunoSEQ multiplex PCR, and the TCRdb table lists in-frame clones only, not all of them. There are about 97,000 clones in the sample; roughly 95% occur only once, and roughly 0.21% lies in the top ten. The chain is built from TRBV5-8 and TRBJ2-7; D is unresolved. The TCR comes from a human donor in good health. Sequencing was done on a sample of T cells isolated from PBMCs. Here the CDR3 reads CASLLYEQYF. CDR3 DNA: TGTGCCAGCCTTCTCTACGAGCAGTACTTC.